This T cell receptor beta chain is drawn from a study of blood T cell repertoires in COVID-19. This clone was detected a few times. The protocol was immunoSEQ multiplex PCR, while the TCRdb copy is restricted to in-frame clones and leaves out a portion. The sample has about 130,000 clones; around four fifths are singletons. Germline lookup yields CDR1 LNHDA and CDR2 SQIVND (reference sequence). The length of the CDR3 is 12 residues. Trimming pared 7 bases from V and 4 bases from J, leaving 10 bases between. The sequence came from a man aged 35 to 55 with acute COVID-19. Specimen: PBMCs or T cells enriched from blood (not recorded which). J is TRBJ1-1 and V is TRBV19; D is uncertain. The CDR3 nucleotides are TGTGCCAGTACCACGCCGGGCACTGAAGCTTTCTTT. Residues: CASTTPGTEAFF.